This T cell receptor (beta chain) comes out of a study of siplizumab effects on memory and regulatory T cells. Overall study: Each responder-stimulator pair had a siplizumab approximately 1 ug/mL reaction and a drug-free control.

The table came from immunoSEQ multiplex PCR; TCRdb's copy has only in-frame clones and leaves some out. The sample carries over 15,000 clones, under 55% recorded once. As regards this clone: Antigen unknown.

Cocultured for over five days at 37°C were the mixed lymphocyte reaction cells. Germline V CDR1 and CDR2: SGHTA, FQGNSA. The CDR3 totals 16 residues. V lost 1 base, J lost 8 bases, and 15 bases lay in between. Material for sequencing was CFSE-low (dividing) CD4+ T cells sorted from an allogeneic mixed lymphocyte reaction. The clonotype originates from a human donor in good health; the cells came from an allogeneic mixed lymphocyte reaction. The chain couples TRBV7-2 to TRBJ1-6, with a weak D call TRBD1 (5 bases). The CDR3 DNA sequence: TGTGCCAGCAGCTTAGAGTCGTCGGGGCCGTATTCACCCCTCCACTTT. As protein: CASSLESSGPYSPLHF.